This T cell receptor beta chain was observed in a study of blood T cell repertoires in COVID-19. Study in general: T cells, B-cell-depleted T cells, or PBMCs supplied cDNA or gDNA.

As processed by the authors: Reference gene primer amplification yielded estimated nucleated cell counts. Clones were read by immunoSEQ multiplex PCR, and TCRdb kept only the in-frame ones, dropping some. From that table come the V and J calls and clone size; the DNA was used to work out D and trimming. The sample has around 270,000 clones; under 85% are singletons. Germline CDR1 reads SGHTA; CDR2 reads FQGTGA. Trimming pared 6 bases from V and 6 bases from J, leaving 15 bases between. CDR3 length equals 15 residues. Material: peripheral blood. The receptor comes from a human donor with COVID-19, enrolled during active disease. The donor label of this sample is uncertain. The chain carries TRBV7-3 and TRBJ1-6; D is uncertain. The CDR3 loop reads CASSPEGLRNSPLHF. The CDR3 bases are TGTGCCAGCAGTCCGGAGGGTTTGCGTAATTCACCCCTCCACTTT.